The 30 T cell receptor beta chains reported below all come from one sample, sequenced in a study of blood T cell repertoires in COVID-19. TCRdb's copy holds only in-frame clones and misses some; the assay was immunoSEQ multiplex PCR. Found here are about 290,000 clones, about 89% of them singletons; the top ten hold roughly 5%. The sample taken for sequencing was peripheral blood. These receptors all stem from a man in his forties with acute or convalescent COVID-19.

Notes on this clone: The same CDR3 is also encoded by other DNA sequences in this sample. CDR3 coding DNA: TGTGCCAGCTCACCGAGGGCCGGAAACACCATATATTTT. Translating gives CASSPRAGNTIYF. This rearrangement joins TRBV18 to TRBJ1-3, with no clear D. Trimming stripped 3 bases from V and 4 bases from J, with 7 bases between. CDR1 is KGHSH and CDR2 is LQKENI in the germline V gene. This CDR3 region has 13 residues.

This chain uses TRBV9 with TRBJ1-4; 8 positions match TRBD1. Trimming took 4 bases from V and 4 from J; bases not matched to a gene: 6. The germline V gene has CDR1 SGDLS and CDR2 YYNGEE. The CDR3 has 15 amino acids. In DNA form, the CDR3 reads TGTGCCAGCAGCTCCGGGACAGGCCTTAATGAAAAACTGTTTTTT. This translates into CASSSGTGLNEKLFF.

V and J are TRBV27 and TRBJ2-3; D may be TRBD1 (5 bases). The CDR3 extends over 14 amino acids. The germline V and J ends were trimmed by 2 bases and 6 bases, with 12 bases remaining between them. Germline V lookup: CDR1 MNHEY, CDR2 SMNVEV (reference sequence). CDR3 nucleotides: TGTGCCAGCAGTTTAGGTATACAGGCGGATACGCAGTATTTT. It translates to CASSLGIQADTQYF.

The CDR3 DNA reads TGTGCCAGCAGTTACTCGAGCTTTGGCTACACCTTC. Translated: CASSYSSFGYTF. This rearrangement joins TRBV6-6 to TRBJ1-2, with D uncertain. The CDR3 contains 12 residues. The germline V gene has CDR1 MNHNY and CDR2 SVGAGI (reference sequence). Trimming removed 0 bases at V and 7 bases at J, with 6 bases between.

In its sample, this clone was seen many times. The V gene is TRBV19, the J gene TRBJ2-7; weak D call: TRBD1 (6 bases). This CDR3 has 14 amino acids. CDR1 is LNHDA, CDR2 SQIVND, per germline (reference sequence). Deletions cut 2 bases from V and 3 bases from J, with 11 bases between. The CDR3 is CASSITGQDYEQYF. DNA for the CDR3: TGTGCCAGTAGTATAACGGGACAAGACTACGAGCAGTACTTC.

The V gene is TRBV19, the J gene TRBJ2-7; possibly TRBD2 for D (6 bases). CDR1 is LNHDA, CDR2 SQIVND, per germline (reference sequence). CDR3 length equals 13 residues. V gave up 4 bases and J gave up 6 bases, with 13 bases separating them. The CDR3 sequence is CASSRRDALEQYF. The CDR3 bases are TGTGCCAGTAGTAGGCGGGACGCCCTCGAGCAGTACTTC. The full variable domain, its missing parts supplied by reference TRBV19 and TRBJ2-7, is DGGITQSPKYLFRKEGQNVTLSCEQNLNHDAMYWYRQDPGQGLRLIYYSQIVNDFQKGDIAEGYSVSREKKESFPLTVTSAQKNPTAFYLCASSRRDALEQYFGPGTRLTVT.

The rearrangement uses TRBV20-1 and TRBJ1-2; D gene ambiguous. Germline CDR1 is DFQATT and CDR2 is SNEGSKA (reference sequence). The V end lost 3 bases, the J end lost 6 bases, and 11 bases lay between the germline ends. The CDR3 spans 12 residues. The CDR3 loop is CSASEFQDGYTF. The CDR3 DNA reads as TGCAGTGCTAGTGAGTTTCAGGATGGCTACACCTTC.

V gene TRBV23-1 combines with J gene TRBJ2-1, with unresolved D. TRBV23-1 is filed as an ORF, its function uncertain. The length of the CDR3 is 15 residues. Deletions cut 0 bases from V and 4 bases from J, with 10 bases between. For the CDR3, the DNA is TGCGCCAGCAGTCAATCAGTCGGTCCTTACAATGAGCAGTTCTTC. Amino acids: CASSQSVGPYNEQFF.

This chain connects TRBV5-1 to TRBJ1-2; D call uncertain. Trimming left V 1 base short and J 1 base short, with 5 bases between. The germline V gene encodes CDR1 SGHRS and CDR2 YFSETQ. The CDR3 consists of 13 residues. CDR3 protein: CASSLSRNYGYTF. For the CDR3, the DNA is TGCGCCAGCAGCTTGAGCCGTAACTATGGCTACACCTTC.

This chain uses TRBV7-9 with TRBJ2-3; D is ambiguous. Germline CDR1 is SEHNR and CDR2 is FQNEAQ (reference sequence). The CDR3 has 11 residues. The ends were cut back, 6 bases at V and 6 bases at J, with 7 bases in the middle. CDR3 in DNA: TGTGCCAGCAGTAATTTGGATACGCAGTATTTT. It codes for CASSNLDTQYF.

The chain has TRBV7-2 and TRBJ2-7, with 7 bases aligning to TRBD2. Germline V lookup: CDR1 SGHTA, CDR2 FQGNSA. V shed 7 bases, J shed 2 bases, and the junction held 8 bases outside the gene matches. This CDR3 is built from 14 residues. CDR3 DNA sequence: TGTGCCAGCACCTGGGGGGGGGAACCCTACGAGCAGTACTTC. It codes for CASTWGGEPYEQYF.

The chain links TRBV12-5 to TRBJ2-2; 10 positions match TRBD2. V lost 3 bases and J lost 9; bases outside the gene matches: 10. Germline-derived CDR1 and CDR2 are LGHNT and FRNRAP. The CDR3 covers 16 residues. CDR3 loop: CASGFPAGGPERELFF. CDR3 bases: TGTGCTAGTGGTTTCCCAGCGGGGGGGCCGGAAAGGGAGCTGTTTTTT. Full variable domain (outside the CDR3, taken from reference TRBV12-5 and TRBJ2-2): DARVTQTPRHKVTEMGQEVTMRCQPILGHNTVFWYRQTMMQGLELLAYFRNRAPLDDSGMPKDRFSAEMPDATLATLKIQPSEPRDSAVYFCASGFPAGGPERELFFGEGSRLTVL.

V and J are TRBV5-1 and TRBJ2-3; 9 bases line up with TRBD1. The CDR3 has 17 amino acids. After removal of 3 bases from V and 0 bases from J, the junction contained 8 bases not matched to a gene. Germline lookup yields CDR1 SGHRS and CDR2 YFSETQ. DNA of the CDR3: TGCGCCAGCAGCTCCGGGACAGGGTTTAGGAGCACAGATACGCAGTATTTT. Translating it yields CASSSGTGFRSTDTQYF.

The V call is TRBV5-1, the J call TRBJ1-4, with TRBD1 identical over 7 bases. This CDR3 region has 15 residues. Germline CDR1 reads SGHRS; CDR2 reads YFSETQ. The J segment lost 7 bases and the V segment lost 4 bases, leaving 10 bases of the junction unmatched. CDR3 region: CASSPQGGISEKLFF. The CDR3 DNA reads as TGCGCCAGCAGCCCCCAGGGGGGAATAAGTGAAAAACTGTTTTTT.

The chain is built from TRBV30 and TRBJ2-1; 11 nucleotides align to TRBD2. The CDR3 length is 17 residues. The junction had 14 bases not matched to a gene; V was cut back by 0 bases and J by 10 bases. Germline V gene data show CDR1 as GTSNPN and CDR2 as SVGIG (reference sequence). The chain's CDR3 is CAWSVQTSGGPRGEQFF. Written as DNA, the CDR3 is TGTGCCTGGAGTGTACAAACTAGCGGGGGCCCACGGGGAGAGCAGTTCTTC.

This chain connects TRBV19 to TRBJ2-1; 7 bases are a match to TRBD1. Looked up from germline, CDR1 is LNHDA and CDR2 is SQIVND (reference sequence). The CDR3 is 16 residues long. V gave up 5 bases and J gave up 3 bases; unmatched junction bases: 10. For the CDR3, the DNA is TGTGCCAGTAGTGGGGCGCGGACAGGAATCTACAATGAGCAGTTCTTC. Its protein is CASSGARTGIYNEQFF.

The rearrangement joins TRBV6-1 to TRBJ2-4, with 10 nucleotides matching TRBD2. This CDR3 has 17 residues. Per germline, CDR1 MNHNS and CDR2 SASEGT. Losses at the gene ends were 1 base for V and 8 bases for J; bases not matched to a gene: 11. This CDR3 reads CASSEGTSGARQDIQYF. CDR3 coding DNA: TGTGCCAGCAGTGAAGGGACTAGCGGAGCCCGACAAGACATTCAGTACTTC.

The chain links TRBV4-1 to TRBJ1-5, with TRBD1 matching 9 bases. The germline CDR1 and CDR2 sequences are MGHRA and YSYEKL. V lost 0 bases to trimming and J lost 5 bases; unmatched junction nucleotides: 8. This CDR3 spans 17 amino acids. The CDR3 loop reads CASSQEGGQGGHQPQHF. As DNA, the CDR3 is TGCGCCAGCAGCCAAGAGGGGGGACAGGGCGGGCATCAGCCCCAGCATTTT.

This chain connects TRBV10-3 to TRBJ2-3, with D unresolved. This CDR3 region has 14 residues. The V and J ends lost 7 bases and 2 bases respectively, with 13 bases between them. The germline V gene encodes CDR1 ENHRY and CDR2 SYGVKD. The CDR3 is CAIIRQAFTDTQYF. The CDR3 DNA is TGTGCCATCATTAGACAAGCCTTCACAGATACGCAGTATTTT.

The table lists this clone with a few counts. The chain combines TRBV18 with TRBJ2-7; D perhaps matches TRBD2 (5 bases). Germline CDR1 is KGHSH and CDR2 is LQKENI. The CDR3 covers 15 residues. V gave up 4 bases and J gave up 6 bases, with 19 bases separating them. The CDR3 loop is CASSLLRAPGGEQYF. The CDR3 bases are TGTGCCAGCTCACTACTCCGGGCCCCAGGAGGCGAGCAGTACTTC.

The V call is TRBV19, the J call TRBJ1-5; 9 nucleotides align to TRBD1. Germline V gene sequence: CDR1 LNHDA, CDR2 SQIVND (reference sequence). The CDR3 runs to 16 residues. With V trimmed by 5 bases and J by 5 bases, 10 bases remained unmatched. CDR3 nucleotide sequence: TGTGCCAGTAGTTCTTGGGGACAGGGCATTGATCAGCCCCAGCATTTT. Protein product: CASSSWGQGIDQPQHF.

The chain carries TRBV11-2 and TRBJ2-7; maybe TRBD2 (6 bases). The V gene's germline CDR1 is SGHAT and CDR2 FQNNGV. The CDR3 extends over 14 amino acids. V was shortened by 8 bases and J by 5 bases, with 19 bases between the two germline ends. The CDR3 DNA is TGTGCCAGCTTCGGGCTGGGACTTCCCGACGAGCAGTACTTC. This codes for CASFGLGLPDEQYF.

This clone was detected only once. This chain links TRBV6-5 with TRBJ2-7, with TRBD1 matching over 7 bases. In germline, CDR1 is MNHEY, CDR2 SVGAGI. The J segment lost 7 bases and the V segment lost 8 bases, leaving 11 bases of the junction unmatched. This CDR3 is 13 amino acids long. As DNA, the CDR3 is TGTGCCAGCCTGCAGGGGGTTCCGGGAGAGCAGTACTTC. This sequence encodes CASLQGVPGEQYF.

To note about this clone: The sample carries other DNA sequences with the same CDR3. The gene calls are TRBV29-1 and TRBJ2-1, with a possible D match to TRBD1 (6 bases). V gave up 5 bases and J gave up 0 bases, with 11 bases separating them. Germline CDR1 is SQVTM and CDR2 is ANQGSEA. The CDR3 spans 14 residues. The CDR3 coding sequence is TGCAGCGTTCCAGGACAGTTCTCCTACAATGAGCAGTTCTTC. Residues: CSVPGQFSYNEQFF.

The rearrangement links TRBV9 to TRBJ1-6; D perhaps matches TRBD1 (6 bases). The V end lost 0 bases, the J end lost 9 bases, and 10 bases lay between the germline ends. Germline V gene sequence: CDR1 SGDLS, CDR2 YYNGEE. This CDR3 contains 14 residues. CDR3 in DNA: TGTGCCAGCAGCGTAGTTGGGGGCGGTTCACCCCTCCACTTT. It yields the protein CASSVVGGGSPLHF. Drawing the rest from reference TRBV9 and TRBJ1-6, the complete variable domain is DSGVTQTPKHLITATGQRVTLRCSPRSGDLSVYWYQQSLDQGLQFLIQYYNGEERAKGNILERFSAQQFPDLHSELNLSSLELGDSALYFCASSVVGGGSPLHFGNGTRLTVT.

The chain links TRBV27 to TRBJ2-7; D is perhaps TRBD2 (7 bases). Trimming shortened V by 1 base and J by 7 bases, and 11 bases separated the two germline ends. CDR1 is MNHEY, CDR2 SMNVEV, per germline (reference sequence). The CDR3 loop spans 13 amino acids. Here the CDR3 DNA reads TGTGCCAGCAGTTTATTCGGGGGGCGAGAGCAGTACTTC. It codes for CASSLFGGREQYF.

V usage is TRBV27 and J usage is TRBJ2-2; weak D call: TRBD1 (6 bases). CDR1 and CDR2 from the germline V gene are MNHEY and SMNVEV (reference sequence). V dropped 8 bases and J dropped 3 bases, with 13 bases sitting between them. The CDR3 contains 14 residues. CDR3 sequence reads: CASRRGTYTGELFF. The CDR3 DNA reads TGTGCCAGCCGGAGAGGGACATACACCGGGGAGCTGTTTTTT.

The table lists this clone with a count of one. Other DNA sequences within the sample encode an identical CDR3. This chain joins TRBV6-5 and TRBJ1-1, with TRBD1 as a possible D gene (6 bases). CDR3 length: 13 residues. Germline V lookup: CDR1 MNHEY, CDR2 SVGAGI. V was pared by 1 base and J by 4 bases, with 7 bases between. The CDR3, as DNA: TGTGCCAGCAGTTACTTCAGGGGCACTGAAGCTTTCTTT. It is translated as CASSYFRGTEAFF.

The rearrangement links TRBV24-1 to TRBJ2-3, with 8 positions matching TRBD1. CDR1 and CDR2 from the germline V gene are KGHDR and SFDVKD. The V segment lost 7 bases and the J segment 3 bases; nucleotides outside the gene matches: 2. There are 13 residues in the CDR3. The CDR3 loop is CATRDRDTDTQYF. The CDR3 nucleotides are TGTGCCACCAGGGACAGGGATACAGATACGCAGTATTTT.

CDR3 nucleotide sequence: TGTGCCATCAGTGGGGGCGGGACTCTGTATAATGAGCAGTTCTTC. Translating it yields CAISGGGTLYNEQFF. The J gene is TRBJ2-1, the V gene TRBV10-3; tentatively, D is TRBD2 (6 bases). Looked up from germline, CDR1 is ENHRY and CDR2 is SYGVKD. The CDR3 runs to 15 residues. The V end was cut by 4 bases, the J end by 7 bases, with 17 bases between.